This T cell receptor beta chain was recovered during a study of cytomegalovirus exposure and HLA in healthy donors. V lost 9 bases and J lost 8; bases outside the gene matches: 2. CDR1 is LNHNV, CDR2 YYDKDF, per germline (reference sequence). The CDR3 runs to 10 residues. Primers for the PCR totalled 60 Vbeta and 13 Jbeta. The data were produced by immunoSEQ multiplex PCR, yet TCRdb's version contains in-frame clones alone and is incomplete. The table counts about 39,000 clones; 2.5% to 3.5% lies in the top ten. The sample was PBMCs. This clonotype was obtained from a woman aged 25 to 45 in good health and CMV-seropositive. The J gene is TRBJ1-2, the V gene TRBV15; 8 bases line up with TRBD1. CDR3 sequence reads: CATGDRGYTF. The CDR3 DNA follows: TGTGCCACAGGGGACAGGGGCTACACCTTC.